What follows are 3 T cell receptor beta chains derived from one specimen sequenced in a study of identical twins (dated by TCRdb to the mid-2010s). The library was built by means of 5' RACE. Instrument on record: Illumina HiSeq 2000. The public reads were reanalyzed by TCRdb: fastp trimming at Q25, MiXCR alignment, in-frame beta chains only. Every CDR3 protein is listed once, alongside the most common genes and DNA of its rows. This sample holds under 1 million distinct CDR3 sequences; around 12% were observed only once. The ten largest clones capture roughly 1.5% of the sample. These data also formed part of another study, on yellow fever vaccine responses in identical twins.

The sequencing input was PBMCs. The receptors here all came from a woman aged 18-35 years in good health.

The J gene is TRBJ2-7, the V gene TRBV27, with TRBD2 matching 7 bases. V dropped 5 bases and J dropped 4; count of bases not matched to a gene: 14. CDR1 and CDR2 (germline): MNHEY, SMNVEV (reference sequence). The CDR3 extends over 16 amino acids. The CDR3 DNA is TGTGCCAGCAGTACCCTAGGCGCGGGAGAGGGTTACGAGCAGTACTTC. Protein: CASSTLGAGEGYEQYF.

The rearrangement uses TRBV7-9 and TRBJ1-2; D might be TRBD1 (5 bases). Trimming removed 5 bases at V and 1 base at J, with 14 bases between. This CDR3 has 15 residues. Germline lookup yields CDR1 SEHNR and CDR2 FQNEAQ (reference sequence). The CDR3 bases are TGTGCCAGCAGCGCGACAGTACTCCTTAACTATGGCTACACCTTC. This sequence encodes CASSATVLLNYGYTF.

This chain connects TRBV18 to TRBJ2-1; a possible D gene is TRBD2 (5 bases). CDR1 is KGHSH and CDR2 is LQKENI in the germline V gene. The CDR3 length is 15 residues. The V and J ends lost 4 bases and 5 bases respectively, with 15 bases between them. The CDR3 protein is CASSRGVGANNEQFF. The CDR3 coding sequence is TGTGCCAGCTCACGTGGTGTGGGAGCTAACAATGAGCAGTTCTTC.